The 32 T cell receptor beta chains in this list originate from one sample, sequenced in a study of T cells after yellow fever vaccination. TCRdb re-derived calls from the 5' RACE reads in MiXCR, one entry per CDR3 protein. The sample lists some 600,000 distinct CDR3 sequences; around 16% were seen once. Sequencing was performed on PBMCs, taken around 5 days after the first yellow fever vaccination. All receptors come from a man between 18 and 29 years old who received the YFV17D yellow fever vaccine.

This clonotype was seen only a few times. The chain carries TRBV10-3 and TRBJ2-5; 8 nucleotides align to TRBD1. Germline loops: CDR1 ENHRY, CDR2 SYGVKD. The CDR3 is 14 residues long. Unmatched junction bases numbered 8, after V lost 6 bases and J lost 5 bases. The CDR3 coding sequence is TGTGCCATCAGGGGGCAGGGGGCCCCTGAGACCCAGTACTTC. Its translation: CAIRGQGAPETQYF.

There are a few counts of this clonotype. The rearrangement joins TRBV5-1 to TRBJ2-1, with TRBD1 as a possible D gene (7 bases). Germline CDR1 reads SGHRS; CDR2 reads YFSETQ. Trimming removed 4 bases from V and 5 bases from J, with 16 bases in between. The CDR3 has 15 amino acids. The CDR3 sequence is CASSPGGDSDNEQFF. CDR3 sequence (DNA): TGCGCCAGCAGCCCGGGCGGGGACAGTGACAATGAGCAGTTCTTC.

This chain links TRBV7-2 with TRBJ1-1; D is unclear. Germline V gene data show CDR1 as SGHTA and CDR2 as FQGNSA. The CDR3 contains 12 residues. Trimming cost V 2 bases and J 6 bases, with 7 bases left between them. The CDR3, as DNA: TGTGCCAGCAGCTTAATGGTCGCTGAAGCTTTCTTT. Its protein product is CASSLMVAEAFF.

The DNA of the CDR3 is TGTGCCAGCAGCCCTTACGGGACGGTAGAGTACGAGCAGTACTTC. It specifies CASSPYGTVEYEQYF. This chain links TRBV3-1 with TRBJ2-7; D is perhaps TRBD1 or TRBD2 (5 bases each). The V gene lost 4 bases and the J gene lost 4 bases, with 17 bases spanning the gap. Germline lookup yields CDR1 LGHDT and CDR2 YNNKEL (reference sequence). The CDR3 length is 15 residues.

The chain links TRBV7-9 to TRBJ1-2; D may be TRBD1 (5 bases). Germline CDR1 and CDR2: SEHNR and FQNEAQ (reference sequence). The CDR3 covers 14 residues. V was clipped by 5 bases and J by 4 bases, with 14 bases between them. The CDR3 spells CASSRDSPIYGYTF. For the CDR3, the DNA is TGTGCCAGCAGCCGAGACAGCCCAATCTATGGCTACACCTTC.

This clonotype turned up a few times. The chain combines TRBV19 with TRBJ2-3; 7 bases align to TRBD1. The V gene's germline CDR1 is LNHDA and CDR2 SQIVND (reference sequence). V lost 8 bases to trimming and J lost 5 bases; unmatched junction nucleotides: 7. The CDR3 sequence is 13 residues long. In nucleotides, the CDR3 is TGTGCCAGTGGGGCAGGGGGAGTAGATACGCAGTATTTT. Translation: CASGAGGVDTQYF.

The genes are TRBV11-3 and TRBJ2-5, with 10 bases that match TRBD1. Trimming cost V 4 bases and J 5 bases; bases outside gene matches: 25. The CDR3 totals 21 residues. CDR1 and CDR2 (germline): SGHNT, YENEEA. This CDR3 is CASSSEPRGGQGYRRWETQYF. Written as DNA, the CDR3 is TGTGCCAGCAGCTCGGAACCTCGCGGGGGACAGGGGTATCGTCGGTGGGAGACCCAGTACTTC.

This clonotype was seen a few times. The chain combines TRBV12-3 or TRBV12-4 with TRBJ1-5, with 7 bases identical to TRBD1. The CDR3 runs to 14 residues. V trimming: 6 bases; J trimming: 4 bases; junction bases outside the gene matches: 6. The CDR3 here is CASRPGQLNQPQHF. CDR3 nucleotide sequence: TGTGCCAGCAGACCGGGACAGTTAAATCAGCCCCAGCATTTT.

The J gene is TRBJ1-1, the V gene TRBV7-2, with a tentative D call TRBD1 (6 bases). The CDR3 is made up of 15 amino acids. The V gene lost 4 bases and the J gene lost 2 bases, with 14 bases spanning the gap. Germline V gene data show CDR1 as SGHTA and CDR2 as FQGNSA. Written as DNA, the CDR3 is TGTGCCAGCAGCTCAGGGACACCTTTTAACACTGAAGCTTTCTTT. Amino acids: CASSSGTPFNTEAFF.

The V gene is TRBV15, the J gene TRBJ2-7; no clear D gene. Germline V lookup: CDR1 LNHNV, CDR2 YYDKDF (reference sequence). Trimming removed 0 bases at V and 5 bases at J, with 8 bases between. The CDR3 extends over 13 amino acids. The CDR3 loop is CATSRDQGHEQYF. The CDR3 nucleotides are TGTGCCACCAGCAGAGATCAAGGCCACGAGCAGTACTTC.

This clonotype was counted between two and nine times. The chain carries TRBV9 and TRBJ2-7; 12 positions agree with TRBD2. The ends lost 4 bases at V and 4 bases at J; junction bases unmatched: 9. CDR1 and CDR2 (germline): SGDLS, YYNGEE. CDR3 length equals 16 residues. CDR3 bases: TGTGCCAGCAGCCGAACCCTCGGACTAGCGGGGTACGAGCAGTACTTC. Translation gives CASSRTLGLAGYEQYF.

The chain employs TRBV18 and TRBJ2-3, with TRBD1 matching 10 bases. Germline V gene data show CDR1 as KGHSH and CDR2 as LQKENI. The CDR3 sequence is 14 residues long. The ends lost 6 bases at V and 5 bases at J; junction bases unmatched: 5. CDR3 DNA: TGTGCCAGCTCCCGCGGACAGGGGGGAGATACGCAGTATTTT. This codes for CASSRGQGGDTQYF. Combining the CDR3 with reference TRBV18 and TRBJ2-3 gives the whole variable domain NAGVMQNPRHLVRRRGQEARLRCSPMKGHSHVYWYRQLPEEGLKFMVYLQKENIIDESGMPKERFSAEFPKEGPSILRIQQVVRGDSAAYFCASSRGQGGDTQYFGPGTRLTVL.

The chain is built from TRBV6-1 and TRBJ2-2, with 10 positions matching TRBD2. The CDR3 consists of 15 residues. J lost 4 bases, V lost 7 bases, and 6 bases had no gene match. Germline CDR1 is MNHNS and CDR2 is SASEGT. CDR3 DNA sequence: TGTGCCAGCAATGGAGCGGGGGGGTCCACCGGGGAGCTGTTTTTT. Amino acids: CASNGAGGSTGELFF.

The chain has TRBV14 and TRBJ1-1, with D possibly being TRBD1 (5 bases). CDR1 is SGHDN and CDR2 is FVKESK in the germline V gene. V was clipped by 4 bases and J by 3 bases, with 24 bases between them. The CDR3 runs to 18 residues. The CDR3 nucleotides are TGTGCCAGCAGCCGACCGAGGGGCGGGGGGACCCAAGACACTGAAGCTTTCTTT. It yields the protein CASSRPRGGGTQDTEAFF.

The chain joins TRBV12-3 or TRBV12-4 to TRBJ2-2; TRBD1 agrees at 7 bases. The CDR3 spans 18 residues. The V gene end was trimmed by 2 bases and the J gene end by 4 bases; junction bases not matched to a gene: 13. The CDR3 is CASSLTYRGFVGTGELFF. Written as DNA, the CDR3 is TGTGCCAGCAGTTTAACGTACAGGGGTTTTGTGGGCACCGGGGAGCTGTTTTTT.

The chain links TRBV19 to TRBJ2-3, with a tentative D call TRBD1 (6 bases). The CDR3 is 13 amino acids. Germline V gene data show CDR1 as LNHDA and CDR2 as SQIVND (reference sequence). Trimming removed 6 bases from V and 3 bases from J, with 10 bases in between. The DNA for the CDR3 is TGTGCCAGTAGCGGACAGAGGACAGATACGCAGTATTTT. Translation gives CASSGQRTDTQYF.

V is TRBV4-1 and J is TRBJ2-7; 9 nucleotides match TRBD2. J lost 3 bases, V lost 2 bases, and 2 bases had no gene match. The CDR3 extends over 14 amino acids. CDR1 is MGHRA and CDR2 is YSYEKL in the germline V gene. CDR3 coding DNA: TGCGCCAGCAGCCAACCGACTAGCGGCTACGAGCAGTACTTC. This sequence encodes CASSQPTSGYEQYF.

This chain connects TRBV6-1 to TRBJ2-2; a possible D gene is TRBD1 (7 bases). This CDR3 has 14 residues. Deletions cut 8 bases from V and 1 base from J, with 11 bases between. Germline loops: CDR1 MNHNS, CDR2 SASEGT. The CDR3 sequence is CASRGTVNTGELFF. For the CDR3, the DNA is TGTGCCAGCCGGGGGACAGTGAACACCGGGGAGCTGTTTTTT.

The chain has TRBV5-1 and TRBJ2-3; 8 nucleotides agree with TRBD1. The CDR3 spans 15 residues. V gave up 6 bases and J gave up 6 bases; unmatched junction bases: 12. Germline V gene data show CDR1 as SGHRS and CDR2 as YFSETQ. CDR3 in DNA: TGCGCCAGCATGGTAGGCACAGGGGGAACGGATACGCAGTATTTT. Translating it yields CASMVGTGGTDTQYF.

The V and J genes are TRBV5-1 and TRBJ2-1, with D hard to call. Germline V gives CDR1 SGHRS, CDR2 YFSETQ. CDR3 length equals 17 residues. The ends were cut back, 0 bases at V and 0 bases at J, with 13 bases in the middle. The CDR3 loop is CASSLELGRRSYNEQFF. The CDR3 DNA follows: TGCGCCAGCAGCTTGGAGTTAGGGCGGCGCTCCTACAATGAGCAGTTCTTC.

This clonotype was observed a handful of times. This sequence joins TRBV6-1 and TRBJ1-5; maybe TRBD1 (5 bases). Germline values: CDR1 MNHNS, CDR2 SASEGT. Between the trimmed V and J ends, which lost 10 bases and 0 bases, there was a span of 13 bases. The CDR3 contains 14 residues. The CDR3, as DNA: TGTGCCACCCAGACAGAATTTAGCAATCAGCCCCAGCATTTT. Protein product: CATQTEFSNQPQHF.

This clonotype was seen a handful of times. The genes are TRBV7-9 and TRBJ2-3, with TRBD2 identical over 14 bases. CDR1 SEHNR and CDR2 FQNEAQ come from the germline V gene (reference sequence). The CDR3 has 17 residues. Unmatched junction bases numbered 8, after V lost 3 bases and J lost 6 bases. DNA for the CDR3: TGTGCCAGCAGCTTCATGACTAGCGGGGGGGCTTGGGATACGCAGTATTTT. Its protein is CASSFMTSGGAWDTQYF.

V usage is TRBV30 and J usage is TRBJ2-7; no clear D. Trimming pared 3 bases from V and 5 bases from J, leaving 14 bases between. The CDR3 runs 13 residues. Looked up from germline, CDR1 is GTSNPN and CDR2 is SVGIG (reference sequence). CDR3 bases: TGTGCCTGGAGCGTGGCCAGATCGAACGAGCAGTACTTC. This codes for CAWSVARSNEQYF.

The V call is TRBV7-3, the J call TRBJ1-1; tentative D call: TRBD1 (6 bases). Trimming shortened V by 1 base and J by 4 bases, and 19 bases separated the two germline ends. The CDR3 has 17 residues. CDR1 is SGHTA and CDR2 is FQGTGA in the germline V gene. CDR3 in amino acids: CASSLIGTGQSGTEAFF. The CDR3 region has the DNA TGTGCCAGCAGCTTAATTGGAACGGGACAATCGGGCACTGAAGCTTTCTTT.

This clonotype showed up just a few times. This chain links TRBV3-1 with TRBJ2-1; D perhaps matches TRBD1 (5 bases). The length of the CDR3 is 15 residues. Germline CDR1 and CDR2: LGHDT and YNNKEL (reference sequence). Trimming cost V 1 base and J 4 bases, with 11 bases left between them. Written as DNA, the CDR3 is TGTGCCAGCAGCCAAGTACAGAAGGGGTACAATGAGCAGTTCTTC. Translating gives CASSQVQKGYNEQFF.

Only a few counts were recorded for this clonotype. The chain recombines TRBV9 with TRBJ2-5, with 7 bases that match TRBD1. Germline lookup yields CDR1 SGDLS and CDR2 YYNGEE. This CDR3 is 16 amino acids long. V lost 0 bases to trimming and J lost 7 bases; unmatched junction nucleotides: 12. Here the CDR3 reads CASSVGPGGNLMTQYF. In nucleotides, the CDR3 is TGTGCCAGCAGCGTAGGGCCAGGGGGAAACCTCATGACCCAGTACTTC.

This clonotype was detected a few times. This sequence joins TRBV7-9 and TRBJ1-1, with D perhaps TRBD1 (6 bases). The germline CDR1 and CDR2 sequences are SEHNR and FQNEAQ (reference sequence). V was cut by 3 bases and J by 1 base, with 12 bases left in between. This CDR3 contains 15 residues. The DNA for the CDR3 is TGTGCCAGCAGCTTCCGGGACACCGAGAACACTGAAGCTTTCTTT. This sequence encodes CASSFRDTENTEAFF.

The J gene is TRBJ2-7, the V gene TRBV7-8, with D perhaps matching TRBD1 or TRBD2 (5 bases each). Per germline, CDR1 SGHVS and CDR2 FQNEAQ. The CDR3 covers 14 residues. V was trimmed by 1 base and J by 6 bases, leaving 13 bases between them. For the CDR3, the DNA is TGTGCCAGCAGCTTAGGGTCGCCGGGGCCCGAGCAGTACTTC. Encoded protein: CASSLGSPGPEQYF. The full variable domain, its missing parts supplied by reference TRBV7-8 and TRBJ2-7, is GAGVSQSPRYKVAKRGQDVALRCDPISGHVSLFWYQQALGQGPEFLTYFQNEAQLDKSGLPSDRFFAERPEGSVSTLKIQRTQQEDSAVYLCASSLGSPGPEQYFGPGTRLTVT.

This clonotype was picked up many times. This chain links TRBV7-6 with TRBJ1-2; D gene unclear. CDR1 and CDR2 from the germline V gene are SGHVS and FNYEAQ. The CDR3 extends over 15 amino acids. V gave up 2 bases and J gave up 4 bases, with 14 bases separating them. The CDR3 loop reads CASSLNVGSPYGYTF. The CDR3 DNA sequence: TGTGCCAGCAGCTTAAATGTAGGCAGCCCCTATGGCTACACCTTC.

The chain has TRBV5-8 and TRBJ2-3, with 7 nucleotides matching TRBD1. Unmatched junction bases numbered 11, after V lost 4 bases and J lost 3 bases. Germline V CDR1 and CDR2: SGHTS, YDEGEE. The CDR3 is 16 amino acids. The CDR3 protein is CASSPGTASLTDTQYF. CDR3 coding DNA: TGTGCCAGCAGCCCCGGGACAGCCAGTTTGACAGATACGCAGTATTTT.

This clonotype was detected a few times. The J gene is TRBJ2-7, the V gene TRBV5-5, with TRBD1 matching over 10 bases. The CDR3 has 17 amino acids. Losses at the gene ends were 0 bases for V and 3 bases for J; bases not matched to a gene: 9. Germline V gives CDR1 SGHKS, CDR2 YYEKEE (reference sequence). The CDR3 DNA reads as TGTGCCAGCAGCTTGGATTTAAGGGACAGGGGAGGCTACGAGCAGTACTTC. Its protein is CASSLDLRDRGGYEQYF.

The CDR3 protein is CASSSQGGDEKLFF. In DNA form, the CDR3 reads TGTGCCAGCAGCTCACAGGGAGGGGATGAAAAACTGTTTTTT. The rearrangement links TRBV7-9 to TRBJ1-4, with TRBD1 as a possible D gene (6 bases). There are 14 residues in the CDR3. Germline V gene data show CDR1 as SEHNR and CDR2 as FQNEAQ (reference sequence). The germline V and J ends were trimmed by 4 bases and 6 bases, with 12 bases remaining between them. Together with reference TRBV7-9 and TRBJ1-4, the CDR3 gives the full variable domain: DTGVSQNPRHKITKRGQNVTFRCDPISEHNRLYWYRQTLGQGPEFLTYFQNEAQLEKSRLLSDRFSAERPKGSFSTLEIQRTEQGDSAMYLCASSSQGGDEKLFFGSGTQLSVL.